The 10 T cell receptor beta chains reported below all come from one sample, sequenced in a study of blood T cells in healthy people across ages. For the second PCR, which ran for about 6 to 11 cycles, a sample-barcoded 5' primer and a J-beta primer mix were used. TCRdb redid the calling of the 5' RACE reads with MiXCR, one entry per CDR3 protein. The sample lists some 890,000 distinct CDR3 sequences; approximately 32% were seen once. These data were likewise used in another study, on T cells of mothers and their children.

Sequencing was performed on blood. These receptors all stem from a woman aged 40 to 55 in good health.

A word on this clonotype: One end of the junction varies from germline; a read error may be responsible. The V gene is TRBV29-1, the J gene TRBJ2-4; tentative D call: TRBD2 (6 bases). This CDR3 spans 14 amino acids. Germline V gene sequence: CDR1 SQVTM, CDR2 ANQGSEA. The CDR3 loop is CSVAEGHDKNIQYF. The CDR3 coding sequence is TGTAGCGTTGCGGAGGGGCACGACAAAAACATTCAGTACTTC.

This clonotype has at least ten counts. The chain combines TRBV7-3 with TRBJ1-1; weak D call: TRBD1 (5 bases). Trimming cost V 2 bases and J 0 bases, with 10 bases left between them. This CDR3 comprises 15 residues. Germline CDR1 reads SGHTA; CDR2 reads FQGTGA. CDR3: CASSLQGTMNTEAFF. CDR3 sequence (DNA): TGTGCCAGCAGCTTACAGGGTACAATGAACACTGAAGCTTTCTTT.

Ten or more counts support this clonotype. The CDR3 nucleotides read TGTGCCAGCAGCCGAAGGGAGGGCGGTGTACAGGGCTACACCTTC. This gives the protein CASSRREGGVQGYTF. This chain connects TRBV7-2 to TRBJ1-2, with D unclear. The CDR3 extends over 15 amino acids. Germline-derived CDR1 and CDR2 are SGHTA and FQGNSA. Trimming shortened V by 5 bases and J by 8 bases, and 21 bases separated the two germline ends.

The chain joins TRBV28 to TRBJ2-5; 9 bases fit TRBD2. The germline CDR1 and CDR2 sequences are MDHEN and SYDVKM. This CDR3 has 14 residues. The ends lost 6 bases at V and 0 bases at J; junction bases unmatched: 2. Here the CDR3 reads CASRVAGDQETQYF. CDR3 sequence (DNA): TGTGCCAGCAGGGTAGCGGGGGACCAAGAGACCCAGTACTTC.

The J gene is TRBJ2-1, the V gene TRBV3-1; D possibly corresponds to TRBD1 (6 bases). The CDR3 runs 17 residues. Per the germline V gene, CDR1 is LGHDT and CDR2 is YNNKEL (reference sequence). Trimming removed 0 bases from V and 8 bases from J, with 20 bases in between. The CDR3 sequence: CASSQETSGAPGDEQFF. In DNA, the CDR3 is TGTGCCAGCAGCCAAGAGACCTCAGGGGCCCCTGGGGATGAGCAGTTCTTC.

This clonotype was counted a few times. The chain recombines TRBV5-1 with TRBJ1-6, with D possibly TRBD1 on 5 matching bases. This CDR3 is 14 amino acids long. Trimming cost V 7 bases and J 5 bases, with 13 bases left between them. CDR1 is SGHRS and CDR2 is YFSETQ in the germline V gene. In DNA form, the CDR3 reads TGCGCCAGCGCCGGGACCGCCGATAATTCACCCCTCCACTTT. Translation gives CASAGTADNSPLHF. Complete variable domain (other parts from reference TRBV5-1 and TRBJ1-6): KAGVTQTPRYLIKTRGQQVTLSCSPISGHRSVSWYQQTPGQGLQFLFEYFSETQRNKGNFPGRFSGRQFSNSRSEMNVSTLELGDSALYLCASAGTADNSPLHFGNGTRLTVT.

The table lists this clonotype with a few counts. The chain is built from TRBV7-6 and TRBJ1-4; no clear D. CDR3 length: 13 residues. With 3 bases removed from V and 6 bases from J, the gap between germline ends came to 8 bases. Germline CDR1 SGHVS, CDR2 FNYEAQ. The chain's CDR3 is CASSFSTDEKLFF. The CDR3 DNA follows: TGTGCCAGCAGCTTTTCGACGGATGAAAAACTGTTTTTT.

The rearrangement uses TRBV6-5 and TRBJ1-3; D might be TRBD1 (6 bases). V gave up 6 bases and J gave up 4 bases, with 19 bases separating them. Germline V gene lookup returns CDR1 MNHEY and CDR2 SVGAGI. The CDR3 covers 16 residues. The chain's CDR3 is CASRPDRRAYGNTIYF. As DNA, the CDR3 is TGTGCCAGCAGACCCGACAGGCGGGCCTACGGAAACACCATATATTTT.

Note on this clonotype: A single base separates this from a much larger clone, so it may be a read error. V usage is TRBV7-6 and J usage is TRBJ2-4; a weak D match, TRBD2 (6 bases). Per the germline V gene, CDR1 is SGHVS and CDR2 is FNYEAQ. The CDR3 spans 19 residues. V was cut by 3 bases and J by 13 bases, with 34 bases left in between. CDR3 sequence (DNA): TGTGCCAGCAGCTTGATCGAGACGACGCGGGGCGTCCCGGGCAATGAGCAGTACTTC. It specifies CASSLIETTRGVPGNEQYF. The variable domain in full, completed from reference TRBV7-6 and TRBJ2-4, reads GAGVSQSPRYKVTKRGQDVALRCDPISGHVSLYWYRQALGQGPEFLTYFNYEAQQDKSGLPNDRFSAERPEGSISTLTIQRTEQRDSAMYRCASSLIETTRGVPGNEQYFGAGTRLSVL.

This clonotype was detected many times. V and J are TRBV28 and TRBJ2-1; 9 bases align to TRBD2. The CDR3 consists of 15 residues. Per the germline V gene, CDR1 is MDHEN and CDR2 is SYDVKM. J gave up 6 bases and V 5 bases, and 8 bases lay outside the gene matches. The CDR3 bases are TGTGCCAGCAGTCCGGGCGGGGGGGCTGGCAATGAGCAGTTCTTC. This translates into CASSPGGGAGNEQFF.